The entry below describes one T cell receptor (beta chain). Antigen unknown. Patients sequenced had flow cytometry evidence of CD8+CD57+ cell expansion. A severe acquired aplastic anemia diagnosis applied to all patients. Prior therapy had not been administered to any patient at the time of blood sampling. Genomic DNA acted as the template from which TCR beta VDJ combination and CDR3 sequence profiling were carried out. One entry per CDR3 protein, called by TCRdb with MiXCR from the reads. The sample yields 120,000 or so distinct CDR3 sequences, approximately 41% seen once. These data belong to a study of CD8+CD57+ T cells in acquired aplastic anemia. Across the study: The sorted CD4+ and CD8+ cells yielded an average roughly 3 ug of DNA. Study-wide points: Patients and controls shared twenty-nine CD8+ CDR3 sequences.

The specimen sequenced was sorted CD4+, CD8+, or CD8+CD57+ T cells (not recorded which) from PBMCs. This clonotype was sampled from a human donor with aplastic anemia.

CDR3 coding DNA: TGTGCCACCAGTGATGCGGCGGCAAGTACCTACGAGCAGTACTTC. Its translation is CATSDAAASTYEQYF. The chain couples TRBV24-1 to TRBJ2-7, with no clear D. Trimming took off 3 bases at V and 2 bases at J, with 13 bases between the two ends. Germline CDR1 is KGHDR and CDR2 is SFDVKD. This CDR3 contains 15 residues.